A selection of T cell receptor beta chains follows, all from one sample in a study of Ad26.COV2.S vaccination and SARS-CoV-2 variants. The table came from immunoSEQ multiplex PCR; TCRdb's copy has only in-frame clones and leaves some out. This sample carries 350,000 to 550,000 clones, 75% to 90% of them seen once, and the ten largest clones take over 2%. The sequencing used peripheral blood, collected in a trial of Ad26.COV2.S vaccine versus placebo. These receptors all come from a person aged 18-65 years who received the Ad26.COV2.S COVID-19 vaccine or a placebo. CDR3s leave out the opening cysteine and the closing phenylalanine or tryptophan. A clone size is listed for some rows: how often the clone was seen (once, few, many), or a class if it is expanded.

J | V | size | CDR3
TRBJ1-1 | TRBV5-8 | - | ASSLNRDTEAF
TRBJ2-1 | TRBV19 | - | ASSTVASIYEQF
TRBJ1-5 | TRBV11-2 | - | ASSPGANQPQH
TRBJ1-5 | TRBV9 | few | ASSVAPNSNQPQH
TRBJ2-2 | TRBV7-2 | - | ASTPVGPDTGELF
TRBJ2-1 | TRBV28 | - | ASSLYGHEQF
TRBJ1-6 | TRBV6-1 | few | ASSEPGWYYNSPLH
TRBJ1-2 | TRBV7-8 | - | ASSRAGGLYGYT
TRBJ2-7 | TRBV5-4 | - | ASSLVGLAGDEQY
TRBJ2-4 | TRBV6-5 | once | ATRVLAKNIQY
TRBJ2-5 | TRBV6-2/TRBV6-3 | - | ASSPVSGGQETQY
TRBJ2-7 | TRBV5-1 | few | ASSLDRSYEQY
TRBJ1-1 | TRBV29-1 | - | SVDTGMNTEAF
TRBJ2-1 | TRBV7-2 | - | ASSLTSGPYNEQF
TRBJ2-5 | TRBV3-1/TRBV3-2 | - | ASSQGAGRETQY
TRBJ1-2 | TRBV5-4 | - | ASSPNPGQGAAKT
TRBJ1-2 | TRBV7-9 | - | ASSSGTGGWDYGYT
TRBJ1-2 | TRBV12-5 | - | ASGSSWVRGIQDNGYT
TRBJ1-6 | TRBV4-3 | - | ASSQVSGDSPLH
TRBJ1-1 | TRBV7-2 | - | ASSLGRARNTEAF
TRBJ2-1 | TRBV5-1 | - | ASSVLAGYDEQF
TRBJ2-5 | TRBV4-3 | once | ASSQSTGGASTQY
TRBJ2-2 | TRBV4-3 | - | ASSQDIRASNTGELF
TRBJ2-1 | TRBV5-1 | - | ASRRQDLSYNEQF
TRBJ1-1 | TRBV12-3/TRBV12-4 | - | ASSFYKNTEAF
TRBJ1-1 | TRBV29-1 | - | SVVPSDRATEAF
TRBJ2-5 | TRBV12-3/TRBV12-4 | - | ASSSIQETQY
TRBJ1-5 | TRBV7-2 | - | ASSTRVNQPQH